The subject of this entry is one T cell receptor (beta chain). V was clipped by 0 bases and J by 2 bases, with 5 bases between them. The CDR3 has 13 amino acids. Germline-derived CDR1 and CDR2 are SGHTA and FQGNSA. These data are taken from a study of CD8+CD57+ T cells in acquired aplastic anemia. For sequencing, patients were chosen who had shown expansion of CD8+CD57+ cells by flow cytometry. Profiles of TCR beta VDJ and CDR3 were generated from a genomic DNA template. TCRdb ran MiXCR on the reads and lists one entry per CDR3 protein. The repertoire holds about 220,000 distinct CDR3 sequences, with about 44% as singletons.

Input material: sorted CD4+, CD8+, or CD8+CD57+ T cells (not recorded which) from PBMCs. The clonotype originates from a human donor with aplastic anemia. The chain recombines TRBV7-2 with TRBJ2-7; D is uncertain. In DNA, the CDR3 is TGTGCCAGCAGCTTAGCCAGCACCTACGAGCAGTACTTC. This translates into CASSLASTYEQYF. Full variable domain (outside the CDR3, taken from reference TRBV7-2 and TRBJ2-7): GAGVSQSPSNKVTEKGKDVELRCDPISGHTALYWYRQSLGQGLEFLIYFQGNSAPDKSGLPSDRFSAERTGGSVSTLTIQRTQQEDSAVYLCASSLASTYEQYFGPGTRLTVT.